The following is a T cell receptor (beta chain) sequence with its context. Data came from immunoSEQ multiplex PCR; TCRdb stores just in-frame clones and leaves some out. The sample carries 87,000 or so clones, 90% recorded once. This entry belongs to a study of T cell responses to AZD1222 COVID-19 vaccine. Specimen: peripheral blood, collected on day 0 of AZD1222 vaccination. The clonotype comes from an adult in good health.

The CDR3 reads CASSEPGQETQYF. CDR3 in DNA: TGCGCCAGCAGCGAGCCGGGGCAAGAGACCCAGTACTTC. V usage is TRBV5-1 and J usage is TRBJ2-5, with a weak D call TRBD2 (5 bases). Germline assignment: CDR1 SGHRS and CDR2 YFSETQ. The V end was cut by 4 bases, the J end by 2 bases, with 9 bases between. The CDR3 contains 13 residues.